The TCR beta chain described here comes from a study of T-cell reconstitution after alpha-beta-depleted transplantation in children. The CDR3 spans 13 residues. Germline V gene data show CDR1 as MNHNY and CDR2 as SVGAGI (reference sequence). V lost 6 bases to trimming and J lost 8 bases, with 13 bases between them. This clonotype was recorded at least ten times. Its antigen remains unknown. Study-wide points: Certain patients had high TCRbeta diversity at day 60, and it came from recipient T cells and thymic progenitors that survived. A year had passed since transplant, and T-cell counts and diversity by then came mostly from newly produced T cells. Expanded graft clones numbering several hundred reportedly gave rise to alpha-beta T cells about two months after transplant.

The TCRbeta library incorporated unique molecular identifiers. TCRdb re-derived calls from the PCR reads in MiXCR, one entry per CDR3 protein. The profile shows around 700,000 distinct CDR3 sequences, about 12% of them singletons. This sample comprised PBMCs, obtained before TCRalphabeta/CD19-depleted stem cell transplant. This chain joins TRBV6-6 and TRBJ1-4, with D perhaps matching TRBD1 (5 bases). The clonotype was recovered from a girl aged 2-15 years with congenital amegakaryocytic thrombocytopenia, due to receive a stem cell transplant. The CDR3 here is CASSRPGVEKLFF. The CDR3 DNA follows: TGTGCCAGCAGCCGACCGGGGGTGGAAAAACTGTTTTTT.